The rows below give T cell receptor beta chains drawn from one sample of a study of technical replicates of blood from a few donors. Some clones are missing from TCRdb's copy, which holds only in-frame ones; the method was immunoSEQ multiplex PCR. The table records 90,000 to 100,000 clones, approximately 96% of them present only once. The sample taken for sequencing was T cells isolated from PBMCs. Receptors were obtained from a human donor in good health. CDR3s include the opening cysteine and the closing phenylalanine or tryptophan. Fields, in order: D gene, V gene, J gene, CDR3 protein. The D gene is left open where the match is weak.

d_call: TRBD2
v_call: TRBV7-2
j_call: TRBJ2-7
cdr3_aa: CASSSIRASGEIYEQYF

d_call: TRBD1
v_call: TRBV5-1
j_call: TRBJ2-2
cdr3_aa: CASSFTGANTGELFF

d_call: TRBD1
v_call: TRBV28
j_call: TRBJ2-7
cdr3_aa: CASSFPGDRTYF

d_call: -
v_call: TRBV4-1
j_call: TRBJ1-1
cdr3_aa: CASSPPRRVNTEAFF

d_call: -
v_call: TRBV27
j_call: TRBJ2-7
cdr3_aa: CASGRTLIHEQYF

d_call: -
v_call: TRBV7-2
j_call: TRBJ2-5
cdr3_aa: CASSLEYRDLWETQYF

d_call: TRBD2
v_call: TRBV4-1
j_call: TRBJ2-1
cdr3_aa: CASSQGLAGENEQFF

d_call: TRBD1
v_call: TRBV6-5
j_call: TRBJ1-1
cdr3_aa: CASSPGTVLGTEAFF

d_call: TRBD1
v_call: TRBV5-1
j_call: TRBJ2-3
cdr3_aa: CASKQGEGDTQYF

d_call: TRBD2
v_call: TRBV29-1
j_call: TRBJ2-7
cdr3_aa: CSVKTSANYEQYF

d_call: TRBD1
v_call: TRBV15
j_call: TRBJ2-2
cdr3_aa: CATRTGTGELFF

d_call: -
v_call: TRBV19
j_call: TRBJ1-1
cdr3_aa: CASSITRNTEAFF

d_call: -
v_call: TRBV10-3
j_call: TRBJ2-7
cdr3_aa: CAISESKQGGSEQYF

d_call: -
v_call: TRBV6-5
j_call: TRBJ2-1
cdr3_aa: CASKGGWYNEQFF

d_call: -
v_call: TRBV20-1
j_call: TRBJ1-2
cdr3_aa: CSASVNYGYTF

d_call: TRBD1
v_call: TRBV5-1
j_call: TRBJ2-7
cdr3_aa: CASSHGTGSHEQYF

d_call: TRBD1
v_call: TRBV25-1
j_call: TRBJ1-2
cdr3_aa: CASSEYTTGGYGYTF

d_call: TRBD2
v_call: TRBV4-1
j_call: TRBJ2-7
cdr3_aa: CASSQDPVRASGYEQYF

d_call: -
v_call: TRBV28
j_call: TRBJ2-4
cdr3_aa: CASSQYRLAKNIQYF

d_call: -
v_call: TRBV7-9
j_call: TRBJ2-6
cdr3_aa: CASSFSSGANVLTF

d_call: -
v_call: TRBV5-6
j_call: TRBJ2-3
cdr3_aa: CASSSTGGATFLTDTQYF

d_call: -
v_call: TRBV2
j_call: TRBJ2-2
cdr3_aa: CASSLLGEGGNTGELFF

d_call: -
v_call: TRBV13
j_call: TRBJ2-6
cdr3_aa: CASSFPPGHGFSGANVLTF

d_call: -
v_call: TRBV28
j_call: TRBJ1-2
cdr3_aa: CASSGVEGTKENYGYTF

d_call: -
v_call: TRBV5-1
j_call: TRBJ1-2
cdr3_aa: CASSLGELYGYTF

d_call: TRBD2
v_call: TRBV5-4
j_call: TRBJ2-2
cdr3_aa: CASSSGLAGGRRSGELFF

d_call: -
v_call: TRBV6-1
j_call: TRBJ2-5
cdr3_aa: CASSEAGGPETQYF

d_call: -
v_call: TRBV2
j_call: TRBJ2-1
cdr3_aa: CASMGGQRYNEQFF